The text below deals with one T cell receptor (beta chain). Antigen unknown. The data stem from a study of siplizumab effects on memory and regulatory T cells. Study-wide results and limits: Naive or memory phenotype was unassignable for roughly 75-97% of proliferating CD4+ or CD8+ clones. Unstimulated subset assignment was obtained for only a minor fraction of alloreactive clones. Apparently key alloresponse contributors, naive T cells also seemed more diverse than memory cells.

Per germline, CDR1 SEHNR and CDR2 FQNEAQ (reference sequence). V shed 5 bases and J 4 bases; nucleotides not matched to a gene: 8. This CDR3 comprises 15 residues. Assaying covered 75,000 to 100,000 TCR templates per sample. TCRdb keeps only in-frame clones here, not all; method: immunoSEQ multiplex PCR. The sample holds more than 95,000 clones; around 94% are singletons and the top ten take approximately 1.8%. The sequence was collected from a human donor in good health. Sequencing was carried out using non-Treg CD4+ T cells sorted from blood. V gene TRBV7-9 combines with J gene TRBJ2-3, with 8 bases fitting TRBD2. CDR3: CASSRKREKSDTQYF. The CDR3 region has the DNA TGTGCCAGCAGCCGAAAGCGGGAGAAATCAGATACGCAGTATTTT.